This T cell receptor beta chain was sequenced for a study of blood T cell repertoires in COVID-19. The data were produced by immunoSEQ multiplex PCR, yet TCRdb's version contains in-frame clones alone and is incomplete. The sample has approximately 110,000 clones, just over 70% seen once; the top ten hold more than 0.75%. This receptor was taken from a human donor with acute or convalescent COVID-19. The donor label of this sample is uncertain. Sequencing input: peripheral blood.

The CDR3 DNA reads TGTGCCAGCAGCGCCGGGGGTTTGCAGTTCTTC. Protein: CASSAGGLQFF. The chain couples TRBV7-2 to TRBJ2-1, with a tentative D call TRBD2 (6 bases). Germline-derived CDR1 and CDR2 are SGHTA and FQGNSA. This CDR3 is built from 11 residues. V dropped 5 bases and J dropped 12 bases, with 11 bases sitting between them. The full variable domain, in which reference TRBV7-2 and TRBJ2-1 provide the parts outside the CDR3, is GAGVSQSPSNKVTEKGKDVELRCDPISGHTALYWYRQSLGQGLEFLIYFQGNSAPDKSGLPSDRFSAERTGGSVSTLTIQRTQQEDSAVYLCASSAGGLQFFGPGTRLTVL.